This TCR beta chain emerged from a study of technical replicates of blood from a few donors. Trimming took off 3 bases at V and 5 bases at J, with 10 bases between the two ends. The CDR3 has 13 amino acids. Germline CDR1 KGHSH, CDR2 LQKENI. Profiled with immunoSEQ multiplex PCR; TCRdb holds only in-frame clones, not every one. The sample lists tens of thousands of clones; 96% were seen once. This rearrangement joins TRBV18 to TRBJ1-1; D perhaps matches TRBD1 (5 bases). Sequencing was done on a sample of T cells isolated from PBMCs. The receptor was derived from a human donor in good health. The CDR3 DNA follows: TGTGCCAGCTCACCGTCAGGGAGGACTGAAGCTTTCTTT. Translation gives CASSPSGRTEAFF.